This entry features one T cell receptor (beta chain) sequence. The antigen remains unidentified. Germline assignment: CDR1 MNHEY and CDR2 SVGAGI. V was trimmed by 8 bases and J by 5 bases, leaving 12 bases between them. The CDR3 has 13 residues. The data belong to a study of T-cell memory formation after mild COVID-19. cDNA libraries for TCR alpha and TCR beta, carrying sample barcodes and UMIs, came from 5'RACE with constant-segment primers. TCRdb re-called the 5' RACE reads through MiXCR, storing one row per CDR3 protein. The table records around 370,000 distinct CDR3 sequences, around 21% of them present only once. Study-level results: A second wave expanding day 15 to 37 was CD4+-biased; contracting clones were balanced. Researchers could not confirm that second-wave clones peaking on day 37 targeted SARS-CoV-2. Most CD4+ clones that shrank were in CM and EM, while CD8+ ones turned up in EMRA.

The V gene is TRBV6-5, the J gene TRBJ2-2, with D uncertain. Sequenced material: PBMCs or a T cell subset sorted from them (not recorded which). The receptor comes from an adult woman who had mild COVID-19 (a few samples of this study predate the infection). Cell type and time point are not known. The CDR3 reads CASFIPETGELFF. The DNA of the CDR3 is TGTGCCAGCTTCATCCCGGAGACCGGGGAGCTGTTTTTT.